This TCR beta chain was identified during a study of OX40 agonist ivuxolimab in advanced cancers. Sampled blood was obtained at baseline, cycle 4 day 1, and cycle 7 day 1. With respect to this clone: Its cognate antigen is unknown.

The study, taken as a whole, reports: The 0.1-3.0 mg/kg partial responders had among the lowest clonal expansion.

TCRdb keeps only in-frame clones here, not all; method: immunoSEQ multiplex PCR. The sample carries roughly 53,000 clones, 84% recorded once. The CDR3 loop spans 13 amino acids. Germline V gene lookup returns CDR1 SGHNT and CDR2 YYREEE (reference sequence). The germline V and J ends were trimmed by 0 bases and 3 bases, with 5 bases remaining between them. This chain connects TRBV5-4 to TRBJ2-3, with a tentative D call TRBD2 (5 bases). The receptor was isolated from an adult with an advanced solid tumor such as melanoma, head and neck, liver or kidney cancer. The sample consisted of CD4+ or CD8+ T cells sorted from blood, taken in a trial of the OX40 agonist ivuxolimab. The CDR3 protein is CASSLAGTDTQYF. Written as DNA, the CDR3 is TGTGCCAGCAGCTTGGCGGGAACAGATACGCAGTATTTT.